These 15 T cell receptor beta chains were sequenced from one sample in a study of blood T cell repertoires in COVID-19. The assay was immunoSEQ multiplex PCR, and TCRdb's table has in-frame clones only and misses some. The sample has around 81,000 clones, around 83% seen once; the top ten hold around 41%. The sequenced material came from peripheral blood. The receptors come from a man at least 80 years old with acute or convalescent COVID-19.

The V call is TRBV27, the J call TRBJ2-2; the D is unclear. The V end lost 3 bases, the J end lost 0 bases, and 11 bases lay between the germline ends. Looked up from germline, CDR1 is MNHEY and CDR2 is SMNVEV (reference sequence). CDR3 length equals 16 residues. The DNA for the CDR3 is TGTGCCAGCAGTTTTAAGTACAAAGCGAACACCGGGGAGCTGTTTTTT. This gives the protein CASSFKYKANTGELFF.

This chain connects TRBV5-6 to TRBJ2-2; 7 nucleotides line up with TRBD1. The CDR3 consists of 13 residues. Germline assignment: CDR1 SGHDT and CDR2 YYEEEE. The junction had 2 bases not matched to a gene; V was cut back by 4 bases and J by 5 bases. CDR3 sequence (DNA): TGTGCCAGCAGCGGACAGGTAACCGGGGAGCTGTTTTTT. This codes for CASSGQVTGELFF.

The J gene is TRBJ2-5, the V gene TRBV4-3; possibly TRBD2 for D (6 bases). The CDR3 length is 14 residues. Germline CDR1 and CDR2: LGHNA and YSLEER. V dropped 0 bases and J dropped 4 bases, with 9 bases sitting between them. The CDR3 region is CASSQDLGGETQYF. The CDR3 DNA reads TGCGCCAGCAGCCAAGATCTGGGGGGAGAGACCCAGTACTTC.

The chain employs TRBV7-2 and TRBJ1-5, with D perhaps matching TRBD1 (5 bases). CDR1 and CDR2 (germline): SGHTA, FQGNSA. The CDR3 covers 14 residues. V dropped 5 bases and J dropped 6 bases, with 14 bases sitting between them. CDR3 residues: CASSVGGVGQPQHF. The DNA for the CDR3 is TGTGCCAGCAGCGTTGGAGGGGTAGGTCAGCCCCAGCATTTT.

V gene TRBV6-6 combines with J gene TRBJ2-5; D is perhaps TRBD2 (7 bases). V was clipped by 0 bases and J by 5 bases, with 10 bases between them. The CDR3 runs 14 residues. Germline V CDR1 and CDR2: MNHNY, SVGAGI (reference sequence). The CDR3 DNA follows: TGTGCCAGCAGTTACTCGGGGGGGCAGGAGACCCAGTACTTC. This codes for CASSYSGGQETQYF.

The chain couples TRBV27 to TRBJ1-4; the match to TRBD1 covers 10 bases. This CDR3 region has 15 residues. V lost 8 bases and J lost 5; bases outside the gene matches: 8. Germline CDR1 MNHEY, CDR2 SMNVEV (reference sequence). CDR3 DNA: TGTGCCAGCCAAAGAGGGACAGGGGAAAATGAAAAACTGTTTTTT. The encoded protein is CASQRGTGENEKLFF.

This chain joins TRBV10-1 and TRBJ2-7; 13 bases match TRBD2. CDR3 length: 16 residues. V was pared by 4 bases and J by 5 bases, with 8 bases of the junction left unmatched. Germline V gene sequence: CDR1 WNHNN, CDR2 SYGVQD (reference sequence). CDR3 residues: CASSGRLAGGTHEQYF. For the CDR3, the DNA is TGCGCCAGCAGTGGGCGACTAGCGGGAGGAACTCACGAGCAGTACTTC.

The V gene is TRBV28, the J gene TRBJ1-2, with TRBD1 as a possible D gene (6 bases). Trimming cost V 7 bases and J 0 bases, with 12 bases left between them. CDR1 and CDR2 from the germline V gene are MDHEN and SYDVKM. The CDR3 is made up of 14 amino acids. CDR3 amino acids: CASTIQGANYGYTF. CDR3 sequence (DNA): TGTGCCAGCACCATACAGGGAGCTAACTATGGCTACACCTTC.

This chain connects TRBV28 to TRBJ1-2; TRBD1 is a possible D gene (5 bases). The germline V and J ends were trimmed by 8 bases and 2 bases, with 21 bases remaining between them. Germline assignment: CDR1 MDHEN and CDR2 SYDVKM. The CDR3 sequence is 16 residues long. In DNA, the CDR3 is TGTGCCAGCTCCTCCTCTGCGCAGGGATGGAACTATGGCTACACCTTC. Translation gives CASSSSAQGWNYGYTF.

The CDR3: CASSSSPLILADSYNEQFF. For the CDR3, the DNA is TGTGCCAGCAGTTCAAGCCCTCTAATACTAGCGGACTCCTACAATGAGCAGTTCTTC. The chain employs TRBV28 and TRBJ2-1; 8 nucleotides line up with TRBD2. The V segment lost 4 bases and the J segment 0 bases; nucleotides outside the gene matches: 14. Germline V CDR1 and CDR2: MDHEN, SYDVKM. The length of the CDR3 is 19 residues.

This clone has just a few counts. The rearrangement uses TRBV2 and TRBJ2-4, with TRBD1 identical over 7 bases. Unmatched junction bases numbered 8, after V lost 2 bases and J lost 1 base. Looked up from germline, CDR1 is SNHLY and CDR2 is FYNNEI. The CDR3 is 17 residues long. The CDR3 reads CASSERPLDRAKNIQYF. The CDR3 region has the DNA TGTGCCAGCAGTGAACGACCCTTGGACAGGGCCAAAAACATTCAGTACTTC. The entire variable domain, with the rest obtained from reference TRBV2 and TRBJ2-4, is as follows: EPEVTQTPSHQVTQMGQEVILRCVPISNHLYFYWYRQILGQKVEFLVSFYNNEISEKSEIFDDQFSVERPDGSNFTLKIRSTKLEDSAMYFCASSERPLDRAKNIQYFGAGTRLSVL.

This clone has only one observation. The gene calls are TRBV7-2 and TRBJ1-2; D perhaps matches TRBD1 (5 bases). The CDR3 has 15 residues. Per germline, CDR1 SGHTA and CDR2 FQGNSA. V was shortened by 5 bases and J by 6 bases, with 19 bases between the two germline ends. CDR3 sequence: CASSAQTVRHDGYTF. The CDR3 DNA reads TGTGCCAGCAGCGCCCAGACAGTCCGGCACGATGGCTACACCTTC.

This chain's CDR3 is CATSRDPGINIQYF. The CDR3 DNA is TGTGCCACCAGCAGAGACCCAGGGATAAACATTCAGTACTTC. The chain joins TRBV15 to TRBJ2-4; a weak D match, TRBD1 (5 bases). The CDR3 loop spans 14 amino acids. V shed 0 bases and J shed 6 bases, with 9 bases lying between them. Germline V gene data show CDR1 as LNHNV and CDR2 as YYDKDF (reference sequence).

The CDR3 region is CASSRGGESTDTQYF. The DNA for the CDR3 is TGTGCCAGCAGCCGGGGGGGAGAGAGCACAGATACGCAGTATTTT. The chain joins TRBV28 to TRBJ2-3, with TRBD2 matching over 8 bases. The CDR3 covers 15 residues. With 6 bases clipped from V and 0 bases from J, the junction kept 5 bases outside the gene matches. The germline gives CDR1 MDHEN, CDR2 SYDVKM.

The V and J genes are TRBV13 and TRBJ2-7; 9 bases line up with TRBD2. The CDR3 runs 14 residues. The junction had 6 bases not matched to a gene; V was cut back by 5 bases and J by 4 bases. The germline V gene encodes CDR1 PRHDT and CDR2 FYEKMQ (reference sequence). The CDR3 sequence: CASSHSGSSYEQYF. CDR3 coding DNA: TGTGCCAGCAGCCATAGCGGGAGCTCATACGAGCAGTACTTC.